The sequence of this TCR beta chain was determined in a study of response to subunit inactivated influenza vaccine. The germline V gene has CDR1 DFQATT and CDR2 SNEGSKA (reference sequence). J was trimmed by 1 base and V by 5 bases; bases with no gene match: 4. The CDR3 extends over 15 amino acids. Using its own MiXCR run on the RT-PCR reads, TCRdb lists one record per CDR3 protein. Of 450,000 to 600,000 distinct CDR3 sequences in the sample, less than 7.5% were seen once. The chain combines TRBV20-1 with TRBJ2-3; 12 nucleotides line up with TRBD2. The source was PBMCs from blood, collected around 25 months after vaccination. The clonotype comes from a man between 50 and 75 years old who received an inactivated influenza vaccine. The CDR3 sequence: CSAPSGGAGTDTQYF. DNA for the CDR3: TGCAGTGCTCCTAGCGGGGGGGCCGGCACAGATACGCAGTATTTT.